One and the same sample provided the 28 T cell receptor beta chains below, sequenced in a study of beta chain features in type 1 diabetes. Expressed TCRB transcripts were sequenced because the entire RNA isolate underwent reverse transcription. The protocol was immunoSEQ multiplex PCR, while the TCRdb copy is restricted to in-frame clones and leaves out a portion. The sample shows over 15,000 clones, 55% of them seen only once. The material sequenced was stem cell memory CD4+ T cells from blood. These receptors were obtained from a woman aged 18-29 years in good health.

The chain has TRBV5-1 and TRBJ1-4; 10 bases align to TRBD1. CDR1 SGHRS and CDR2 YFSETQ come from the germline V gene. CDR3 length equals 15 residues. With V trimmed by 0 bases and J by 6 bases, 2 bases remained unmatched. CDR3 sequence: CASSLAGTGDEKLFF. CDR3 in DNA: TGCGCCAGCAGCTTGGCCGGGACAGGGGATGAAAAACTGTTTTTT.

In DNA, the CDR3 is TGTGCCATAACGAAAACAGGGGCTCGGGCAGATACGCAGTATTTT. It is translated as CAITKTGARADTQYF. V usage is TRBV6-6 and J usage is TRBJ2-3, with 7 bases lining up with TRBD1. CDR3 length: 15 amino acids. Germline V gene data show CDR1 as MNHNY and CDR2 as SVGAGI (reference sequence). The ends lost 10 bases at V and 4 bases at J; junction bases unmatched: 14.

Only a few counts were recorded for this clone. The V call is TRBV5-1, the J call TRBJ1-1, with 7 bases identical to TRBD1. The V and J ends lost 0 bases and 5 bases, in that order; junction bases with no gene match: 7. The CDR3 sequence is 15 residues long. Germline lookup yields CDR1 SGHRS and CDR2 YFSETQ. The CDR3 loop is CASSLDGGQATEAFF. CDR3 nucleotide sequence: TGCGCCAGCAGCTTGGACGGTGGACAGGCGACTGAAGCTTTCTTT.

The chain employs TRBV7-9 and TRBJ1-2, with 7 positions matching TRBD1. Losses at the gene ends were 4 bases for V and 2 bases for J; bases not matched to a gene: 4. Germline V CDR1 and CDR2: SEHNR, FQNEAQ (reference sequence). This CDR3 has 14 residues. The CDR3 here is CASSSLGQNYGYTF. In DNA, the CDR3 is TGTGCCAGCAGCTCCCTGGGACAGAACTATGGCTACACCTTC.

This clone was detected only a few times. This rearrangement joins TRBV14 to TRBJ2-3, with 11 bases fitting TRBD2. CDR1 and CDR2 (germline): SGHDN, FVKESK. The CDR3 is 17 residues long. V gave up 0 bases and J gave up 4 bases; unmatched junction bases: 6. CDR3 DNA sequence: TGTGCCAGCAGCCAAGATCGACTAGCGGGGAGGGCAGATACGCAGTATTTT. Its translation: CASSQDRLAGRADTQYF.

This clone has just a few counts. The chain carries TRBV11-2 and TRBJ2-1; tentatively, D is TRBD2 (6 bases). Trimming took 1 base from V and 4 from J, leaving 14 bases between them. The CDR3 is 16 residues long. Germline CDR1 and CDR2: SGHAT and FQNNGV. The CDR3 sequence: CASSLGHGGNYNEQFF. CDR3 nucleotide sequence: TGTGCCAGCAGCTTAGGTCATGGCGGGAATTACAATGAGCAGTTCTTC. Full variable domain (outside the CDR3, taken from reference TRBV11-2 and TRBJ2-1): EAGVAQSPRYKIIEKRQSVAFWCNPISGHATLYWYQQILGQGPKLLIQFQNNGVVDDSQLPKDRFSAERLKGVDSTLKIQPAKLEDSAVYLCASSLGHGGNYNEQFFGPGTRLTVL.

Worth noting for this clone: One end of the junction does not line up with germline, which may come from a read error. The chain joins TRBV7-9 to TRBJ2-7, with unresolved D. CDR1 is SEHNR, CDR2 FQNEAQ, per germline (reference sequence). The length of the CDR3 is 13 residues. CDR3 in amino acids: CANSPSVYYEQYF. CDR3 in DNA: TGTGCCAACAGCCCGTCCGTATACTACGAGCAGTACTTC.

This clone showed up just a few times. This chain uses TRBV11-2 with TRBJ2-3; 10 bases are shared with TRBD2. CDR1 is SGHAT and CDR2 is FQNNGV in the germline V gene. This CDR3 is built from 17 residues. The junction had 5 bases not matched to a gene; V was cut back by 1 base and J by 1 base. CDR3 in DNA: TGTGCCAGCAGCTTAGCACTAGCGGGGTCGGGCACAGATACGCAGTATTTT. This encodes CASSLALAGSGTDTQYF. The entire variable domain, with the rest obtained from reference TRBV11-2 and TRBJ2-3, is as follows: EAGVAQSPRYKIIEKRQSVAFWCNPISGHATLYWYQQILGQGPKLLIQFQNNGVVDDSQLPKDRFSAERLKGVDSTLKIQPAKLEDSAVYLCASSLALAGSGTDTQYFGPGTRLTVL.

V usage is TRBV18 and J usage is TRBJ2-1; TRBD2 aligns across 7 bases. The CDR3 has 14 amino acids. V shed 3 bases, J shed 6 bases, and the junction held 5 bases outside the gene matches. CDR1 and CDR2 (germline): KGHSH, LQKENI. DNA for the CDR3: TGTGCCAGCTCACCCCCCGGACTAGTCAATGAGCAGTTCTTC. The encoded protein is CASSPPGLVNEQFF.

The CDR3 bases are TGTGCCAGCAGTGTAAACAGGGGCCCAGGAATCGGCTACACCTTC. This sequence encodes CASSVNRGPGIGYTF. The V gene is TRBV2, the J gene TRBJ1-2; TRBD1 matches at 7 bases. V shed 4 bases, J shed 8 bases, and the junction held 13 bases outside the gene matches. The CDR3 spans 15 residues. The V gene's germline CDR1 is SNHLY and CDR2 FYNNEI.

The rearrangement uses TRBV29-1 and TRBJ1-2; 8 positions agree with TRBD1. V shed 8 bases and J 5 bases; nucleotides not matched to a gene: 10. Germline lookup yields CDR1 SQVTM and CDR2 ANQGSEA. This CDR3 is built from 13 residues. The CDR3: CSSADRVGYGYTF. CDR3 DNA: TGCAGCTCAGCGGACAGGGTGGGTTATGGCTACACCTTC.

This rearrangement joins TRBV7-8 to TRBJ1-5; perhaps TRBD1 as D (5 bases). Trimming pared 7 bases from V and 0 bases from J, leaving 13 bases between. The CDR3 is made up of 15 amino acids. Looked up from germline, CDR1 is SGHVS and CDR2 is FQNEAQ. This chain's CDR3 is CASTLWGSSNQPQHF. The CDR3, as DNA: TGTGCCAGCACCCTCTGGGGCAGTAGCAATCAGCCCCAGCATTTT.

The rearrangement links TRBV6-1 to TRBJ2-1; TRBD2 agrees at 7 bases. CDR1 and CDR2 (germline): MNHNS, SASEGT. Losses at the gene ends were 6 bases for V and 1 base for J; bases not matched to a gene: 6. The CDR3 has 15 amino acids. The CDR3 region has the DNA TGTGCCAGCAGGTCTGGACTAGGTTCCTACAATGAGCAGTTCTTC. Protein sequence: CASRSGLGSYNEQFF.

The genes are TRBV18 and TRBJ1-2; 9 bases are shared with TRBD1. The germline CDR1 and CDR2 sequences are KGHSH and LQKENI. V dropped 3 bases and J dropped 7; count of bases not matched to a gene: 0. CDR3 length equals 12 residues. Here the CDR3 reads CASSPGQGGYTF. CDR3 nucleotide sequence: TGTGCCAGCTCACCGGGACAGGGTGGCTACACCTTC.

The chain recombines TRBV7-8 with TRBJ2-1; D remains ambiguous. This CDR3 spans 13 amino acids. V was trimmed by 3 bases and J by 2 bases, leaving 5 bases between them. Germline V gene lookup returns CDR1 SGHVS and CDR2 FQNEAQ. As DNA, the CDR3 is TGTGCCAGCAGCTTCACACCCTACAATGAGCAGTTCTTC. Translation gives CASSFTPYNEQFF.

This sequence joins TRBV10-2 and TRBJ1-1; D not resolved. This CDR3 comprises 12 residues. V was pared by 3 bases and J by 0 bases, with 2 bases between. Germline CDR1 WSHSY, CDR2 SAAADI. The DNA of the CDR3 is TGCGCCAGCAGTGACATGAACACTGAAGCTTTCTTT. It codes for CASSDMNTEAFF.

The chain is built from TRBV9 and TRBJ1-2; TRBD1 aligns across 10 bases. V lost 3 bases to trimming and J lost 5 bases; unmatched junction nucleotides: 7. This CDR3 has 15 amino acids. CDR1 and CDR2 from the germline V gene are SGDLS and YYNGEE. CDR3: CASSETGGAGYGYTF. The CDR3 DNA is TGTGCCAGCAGCGAGACAGGGGGCGCTGGGTATGGCTACACCTTC.

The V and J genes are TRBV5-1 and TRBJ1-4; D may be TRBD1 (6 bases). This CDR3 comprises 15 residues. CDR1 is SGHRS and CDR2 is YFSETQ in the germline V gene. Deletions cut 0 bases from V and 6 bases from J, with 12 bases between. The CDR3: CASSLEGDFDEKLFF. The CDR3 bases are TGCGCCAGCAGCTTGGAGGGGGATTTCGATGAAAAACTGTTTTTT.

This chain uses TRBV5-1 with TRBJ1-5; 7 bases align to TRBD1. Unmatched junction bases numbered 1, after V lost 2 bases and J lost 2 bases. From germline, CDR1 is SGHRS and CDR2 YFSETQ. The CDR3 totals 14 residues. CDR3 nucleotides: TGCGCCAGCAGCTTTGGGACAGGCAATCAGCCCCAGCATTTT. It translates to CASSFGTGNQPQHF.

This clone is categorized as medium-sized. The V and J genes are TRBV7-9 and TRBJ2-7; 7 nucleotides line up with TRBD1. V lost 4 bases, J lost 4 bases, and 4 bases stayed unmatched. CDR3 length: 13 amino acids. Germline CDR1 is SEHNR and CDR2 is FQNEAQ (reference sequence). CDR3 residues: CASSSTTGYEQYF. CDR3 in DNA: TGTGCCAGCAGCTCGACGACAGGGTACGAGCAGTACTTC.

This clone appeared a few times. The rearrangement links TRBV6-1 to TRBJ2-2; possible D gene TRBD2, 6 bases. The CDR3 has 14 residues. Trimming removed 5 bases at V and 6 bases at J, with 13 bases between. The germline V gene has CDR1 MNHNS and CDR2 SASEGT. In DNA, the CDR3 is TGTGCCAGCAGTCGCAGGGAGGTTTCCGGGGAGCTGTTTTTT. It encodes CASSRREVSGELFF.

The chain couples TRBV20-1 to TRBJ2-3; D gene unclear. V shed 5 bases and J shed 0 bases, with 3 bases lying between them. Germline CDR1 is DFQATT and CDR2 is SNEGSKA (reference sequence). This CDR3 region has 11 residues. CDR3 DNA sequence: TGCAGTGCTCCAAGCACAGATACGCAGTATTTT. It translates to CSAPSTDTQYF.

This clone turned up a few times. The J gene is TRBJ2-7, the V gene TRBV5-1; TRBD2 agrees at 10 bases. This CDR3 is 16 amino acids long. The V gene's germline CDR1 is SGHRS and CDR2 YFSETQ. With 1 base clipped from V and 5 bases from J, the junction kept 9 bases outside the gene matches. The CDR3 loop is CASSLLSGGPGNEQYF. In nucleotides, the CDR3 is TGCGCCAGCAGCTTGCTTAGCGGGGGGCCGGGGAACGAGCAGTACTTC.

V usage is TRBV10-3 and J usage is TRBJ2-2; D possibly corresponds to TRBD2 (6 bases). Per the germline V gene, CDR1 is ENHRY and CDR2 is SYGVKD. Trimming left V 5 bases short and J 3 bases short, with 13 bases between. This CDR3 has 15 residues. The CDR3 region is CAISPGRGDTGELFF. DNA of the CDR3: TGTGCCATCAGTCCCGGGCGGGGAGACACCGGGGAGCTGTTTTTT.

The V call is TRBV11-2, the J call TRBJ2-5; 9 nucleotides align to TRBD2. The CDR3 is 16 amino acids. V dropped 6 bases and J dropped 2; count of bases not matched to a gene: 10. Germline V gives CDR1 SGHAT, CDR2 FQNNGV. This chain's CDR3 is CASRRGGGRPQETQYF. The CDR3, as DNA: TGTGCCAGCAGGCGGGGGGGCGGCCGGCCGCAAGAGACCCAGTACTTC.

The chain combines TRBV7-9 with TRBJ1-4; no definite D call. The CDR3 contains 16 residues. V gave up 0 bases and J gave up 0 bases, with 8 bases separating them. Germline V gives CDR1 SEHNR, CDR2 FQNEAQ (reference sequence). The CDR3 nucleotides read TGTGCCAGCAGCTTAGCGCTAGGCGCAACTAATGAAAAACTGTTTTTT. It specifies CASSLALGATNEKLFF.

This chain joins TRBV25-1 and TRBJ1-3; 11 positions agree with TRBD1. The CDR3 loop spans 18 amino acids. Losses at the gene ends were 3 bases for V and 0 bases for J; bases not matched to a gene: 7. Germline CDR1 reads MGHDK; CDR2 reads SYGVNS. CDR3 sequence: CASSDYLGTGGSGNTIYF. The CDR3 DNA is TGTGCCAGCAGTGATTATCTTGGGACAGGGGGCTCTGGAAACACCATATATTTT.

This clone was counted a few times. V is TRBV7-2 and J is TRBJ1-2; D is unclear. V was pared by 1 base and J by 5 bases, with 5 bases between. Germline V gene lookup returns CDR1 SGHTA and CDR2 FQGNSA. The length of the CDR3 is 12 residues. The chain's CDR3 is CASSLGGYGYTF. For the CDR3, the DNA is TGTGCCAGCAGCTTAGGCGGGTATGGCTACACCTTC.